The 26 T cell receptor beta chains presented below share a single source sample, sequenced in a study of memory CD4+ T cells and cytomegalovirus serostatus. Profiling relied on immunoSEQ multiplex PCR, and the TCRdb table lists in-frame clones only, not all of them. The table lists fewer than 90,000 clones, just under 80% of them singletons. Single viable CD3+CD4+CD8-CD45RO+ cells were sorted as the memory CD4+ T cells. Sequencing was carried out using memory CD4+ T cells from blood. The receptors shown here come from an adult in good health and CMV-seropositive.

This clone was detected once. The chain links TRBV15 to TRBJ1-1; D unresolved. CDR1 is LNHNV, CDR2 YYDKDF, per germline (reference sequence). Trimming left V 0 bases short and J 0 bases short, with 14 bases between. The CDR3 is made up of 17 amino acids. CDR3 loop: CATSRDRARSMNTEAFF. The CDR3 DNA is TGTGCCACCAGCAGAGATCGGGCCAGGTCCATGAACACTGAAGCTTTCTTT.

The chain employs TRBV11-3 and TRBJ1-1; 8 positions agree with TRBD1. With 5 bases clipped from V and 4 bases from J, the junction kept 3 bases outside the gene matches. The CDR3 consists of 13 residues. Germline CDR1 is SGHNT and CDR2 is YENEEA. The CDR3 bases are TGTGCCAGCAGCATTACAGGGGGCACTGAAGCTTTCTTT. It translates to CASSITGGTEAFF.

In the case of this clone: The same CDR3 also results from other DNA sequences found in this sample. The chain combines TRBV5-1 with TRBJ1-1; D unresolved. Germline CDR1 reads SGHRS; CDR2 reads YFSETQ. The length of the CDR3 is 13 residues. Trimming cost V 0 bases and J 1 base, with 4 bases left between them. CDR3 amino acids: CASSLEGNTEAFF. The DNA for the CDR3 is TGCGCCAGCAGCTTGGAAGGGAACACTGAAGCTTTCTTT.

The chain couples TRBV2 to TRBJ2-7, with 9 bases fitting TRBD1. The CDR3 has 15 amino acids. Germline CDR1 and CDR2: SNHLY and FYNNEI. V gave up 5 bases and J gave up 0 bases; unmatched junction bases: 5. This CDR3 is CASSPGQGISYEQYF. The CDR3, as DNA: TGTGCCAGCAGTCCGGGACAGGGTATCTCCTACGAGCAGTACTTC.

V gene TRBV5-1 combines with J gene TRBJ2-7, with 12 bases lining up with TRBD2. This CDR3 has 16 residues. J gave up 5 bases and V 0 bases, and 6 bases lay outside the gene matches. Germline V gives CDR1 SGHRS, CDR2 YFSETQ. CDR3 in DNA: TGCGCCAGCAGCTTGGGGCTAGCGGGAGGGCCAGACGAGCAGTACGTC. It codes for CASSLGLAGGPDEQYV.

The chain couples TRBV27 to TRBJ1-2; no clear D gene. The CDR3 runs to 13 residues. Per germline, CDR1 MNHEY and CDR2 SMNVEV (reference sequence). V lost 6 bases to trimming and J lost 4 bases, with 12 bases between them. The CDR3 loop is CASRPSSGYGYTF. CDR3 DNA sequence: TGTGCCAGCAGACCCTCGAGTGGCTATGGCTACACCTTC.

Only one count was recorded for this clone. This chain joins TRBV7-2 and TRBJ1-2; TRBD1 agrees at 8 bases. Germline V gene lookup returns CDR1 SGHTA and CDR2 FQGNSA. V gave up 5 bases and J gave up 8 bases; unmatched junction bases: 10. CDR3 size: 14 residues. The CDR3 DNA sequence: TGTGCCAGCAGCCCGGACAGGGATGCTCGAGGCTACACCTTC. It translates to CASSPDRDARGYTF.

This clone was picked up a small number of times. The chain carries TRBV29-1 and TRBJ1-1, with a weak D call TRBD1 (6 bases). From germline, CDR1 is SQVTM and CDR2 ANQGSEA. The CDR3 extends over 13 amino acids. The V and J ends lost 7 bases and 1 base respectively, with 13 bases between them. The chain's CDR3 is CSALRGGNTEAFF. In nucleotides, the CDR3 is TGCAGCGCTCTAAGGGGGGGGAACACTGAAGCTTTCTTT.

This clone was found once. The V call is TRBV19, the J call TRBJ2-6; D is uncertain. This CDR3 has 13 amino acids. CDR1 and CDR2 (germline): LNHDA, SQIVND (reference sequence). Trimming stripped 3 bases from V and 2 bases from J, with 2 bases between. CDR3 coding DNA: TGTGCCAGTAGTATTACTGGGGCCAACGTCCTGACTTTC. Its protein is CASSITGANVLTF.

The chain joins TRBV7-2 to TRBJ1-1; D perhaps matches TRBD1 (5 bases). Trimming pared 5 bases from V and 0 bases from J, leaving 10 bases between. The germline V gene encodes CDR1 SGHTA and CDR2 FQGNSA. The CDR3 has 14 residues. CDR3 DNA: TGTGCCAGCAGCCGGGACCGCCTGAACACTGAAGCTTTCTTT. Amino acid sequence: CASSRDRLNTEAFF.

This chain connects TRBV11-3 to TRBJ2-2; no clear D. Germline V gives CDR1 SGHNT, CDR2 YENEEA. V lost 0 bases and J lost 6, with 8 bases in between. The CDR3 extends over 14 amino acids. CDR3 region: CASSLDMGAGELFF. The CDR3 nucleotides read TGTGCCAGCAGCTTAGATATGGGCGCCGGGGAGCTGTTTTTT.

In its sample, this clone was seen once. In DNA, the CDR3 is TGCGCCAGCAGGGGGAGTGGGGGGCAGGTTACCAATCAGCCCCAGCATTTT. It codes for CASRGSGGQVTNQPQHF. The rearrangement joins TRBV23-1 to TRBJ1-5; D is possibly TRBD1 (6 bases). TRBV23-1 is given ORF status, its function remaining uncertain. The CDR3 spans 17 residues. Trimming stripped 6 bases from V and 3 bases from J, with 21 bases between.

This chain links TRBV11-2 with TRBJ2-6; unclear D gene. V lost 1 base, J lost 0 bases, and 4 bases lay in between. Germline assignment: CDR1 SGHAT and CDR2 FQNNGV. The CDR3 has 15 residues. For the CDR3, the DNA is TGTGCCAGCAGCTTAGCGGTCTCTGGGGCCAACGTCCTGACTTTC. Translation gives CASSLAVSGANVLTF.

The chain combines TRBV5-1 with TRBJ1-3, with unresolved D. Trimming stripped 2 bases from V and 0 bases from J, with 9 bases between. The CDR3 extends over 15 amino acids. The germline CDR1 and CDR2 sequences are SGHRS and YFSETQ. The CDR3, as DNA: TGCGCCAGCAGCTTACACTACACCTCTGGAAACACCATATATTTT. It yields the protein CASSLHYTSGNTIYF.

This chain links TRBV2 with TRBJ2-5; 8 bases line up with TRBD2. V lost 5 bases and J lost 5; bases outside the gene matches: 4. The CDR3 is made up of 13 amino acids. Germline V CDR1 and CDR2: SNHLY, FYNNEI. DNA for the CDR3: TGTGCCAGCAGTACGGGGGGGCGGGAGACCCAGTACTTC. Translating it yields CASSTGGRETQYF.

V and J are TRBV4-1 and TRBJ2-3; D gene unclear. The CDR3 has 12 residues. Germline V gene sequence: CDR1 MGHRA, CDR2 YSYEKL. Deletions cut 4 bases from V and 6 bases from J, with 8 bases between. This chain's CDR3 is CASSPPMDTQYF. The CDR3, as DNA: TGCGCCAGCAGCCCGCCTATGGATACGCAGTATTTT.

V usage is TRBV28 and J usage is TRBJ2-7, with 7 bases that match TRBD1. The V gene's germline CDR1 is MDHEN and CDR2 SYDVKM. The CDR3 loop spans 13 amino acids. V gave up 6 bases and J gave up 2 bases; unmatched junction bases: 4. The CDR3 protein is CASSRDSPYEQYV. For the CDR3, the DNA is TGTGCCAGCAGCCGGGACAGCCCCTACGAGCAGTACGTC.

The V and J genes are TRBV5-6 and TRBJ2-1; D remains unclear. V was trimmed by 2 bases and J by 8 bases, leaving 14 bases between them. CDR1 and CDR2 (germline): SGHDT, YYEEEE. The CDR3 runs to 14 residues. CDR3 DNA sequence: TGTGCCAGCAGCTTTTCCAGATATAGGCATGAGCAGTTCTTC. Translating gives CASSFSRYRHEQFF. The full variable domain, completed using reference TRBV5-6 and TRBJ2-1, is DAGVTQSPTHLIKTRGQQVTLRCSPKSGHDTVSWYQQALGQGPQFIFQYYEEEERQRGNFPDRFSGHQFPNYSSELNVNALLLGDSALYLCASSFSRYRHEQFFGPGTRLTVL.

The chain joins TRBV5-1 to TRBJ1-5; 9 bases are shared with TRBD1. The CDR3 totals 19 residues. V lost 4 bases to trimming and J lost 0 bases; unmatched junction nucleotides: 14. The germline CDR1 and CDR2 sequences are SGHRS and YFSETQ. This CDR3 is CASSQRDDRGEPSNQPQHF. In DNA form, the CDR3 reads TGCGCCAGCAGCCAGCGGGATGACAGGGGGGAACCTAGCAATCAGCCCCAGCATTTT.

This clone was picked up one time. The J gene is TRBJ1-2, the V gene TRBV5-1, with 7 bases aligning to TRBD1. CDR1 SGHRS and CDR2 YFSETQ come from the germline V gene. The CDR3 contains 15 residues. After removal of 0 bases from V and 8 bases from J, the junction contained 10 bases not matched to a gene. The CDR3 DNA reads TGCGCCAGCAGCTTGGAGGGGGCCTCCCATTCGGGCTACACCTTC. The encoded protein is CASSLEGASHSGYTF.

This sequence joins TRBV28 and TRBJ1-4; D is unresolved. V lost 5 bases, J lost 6 bases, and 13 bases lay in between. The length of the CDR3 is 14 residues. The V gene's germline CDR1 is MDHEN and CDR2 SYDVKM. This CDR3 reads CASSRKGEDEKLFF. CDR3 DNA: TGTGCCAGCAGTAGGAAGGGAGAGGATGAAAAACTGTTTTTT.

This clone was seen a few times. This sequence joins TRBV5-1 and TRBJ2-2; D gene ambiguous. The CDR3 runs to 13 residues. V gave up 0 bases and J gave up 5 bases, with 5 bases separating them. Germline loops: CDR1 SGHRS, CDR2 YFSETQ. The CDR3 region is CASSLGPTGELFF. The CDR3 bases are TGCGCCAGCAGCTTGGGACCGACCGGGGAGCTGTTTTTT.

The chain recombines TRBV14 with TRBJ1-1; D may be TRBD1 (6 bases). CDR1 SGHDN and CDR2 FVKESK come from the germline V gene. The germline V and J ends were trimmed by 0 bases and 7 bases, with 15 bases remaining between them. This CDR3 contains 15 residues. The DNA for the CDR3 is TGTGCCAGCAGCCAAGAATGGGGGCCGCTGGGTGAAGCTTTCTTT. Translated, it gives CASSQEWGPLGEAFF.

This rearrangement joins TRBV27 to TRBJ2-6; 9 bases are shared with TRBD1. Germline V CDR1 and CDR2: MNHEY, SMNVEV (reference sequence). The junction had 2 bases not matched to a gene; V was cut back by 4 bases and J by 4 bases. The CDR3 is 15 amino acids. The CDR3 here is CASSSGQGGANVLTF. The CDR3, as DNA: TGTGCCAGCAGTTCCGGACAGGGGGGGGCCAACGTCCTGACTTTC.

This sequence joins TRBV11-2 and TRBJ2-1; weak D call: TRBD1 (6 bases). Germline CDR1 is SGHAT and CDR2 is FQNNGV. This CDR3 is 16 amino acids long. V gave up 4 bases and J gave up 1 base, with 14 bases separating them. Here the CDR3 reads CASSYPRGSSYNEQFF. CDR3 bases: TGTGCCAGCAGCTACCCCAGGGGATCGTCCTACAATGAGCAGTTCTTC.

The chain combines TRBV30 with TRBJ2-2; the D is unclear. The germline V gene encodes CDR1 GTSNPN and CDR2 SVGIG (reference sequence). The CDR3 loop spans 14 amino acids. Trimming shortened V by 1 base and J by 6 bases, and 12 bases separated the two germline ends. CDR3 DNA sequence: TGTGCCTGGAGTGGTTCTGTAGACGCCGGGGAGCTGTTTTTT. This codes for CAWSGSVDAGELFF.